This TCR beta chain was obtained from a study of blood T cell repertoires in COVID-19. Overall study context: Nucleic acid was either cDNA or gDNA, and it came from T cells, B-cell-depleted T cells, or PBMCs.

Cohort allocation depended upon clinical history that participants reported. CDR1 is SNHLY and CDR2 is FYNNEI in the germline V gene. V lost 5 bases and J lost 11, with 12 bases in between. This CDR3 spans 11 amino acids. This clone was seen more than once but under ten times. Per the original methods: The authors estimated nucleated cell counts from reference gene primer amplification. Profiling relied on immunoSEQ multiplex PCR, and the TCRdb table lists in-frame clones only, not all of them. V and J calls and clone size are given by that table; D and trimming were obtained from the DNA. Of a few hundred thousand clones detected, about 90% appear once; the ten largest clones hold roughly 1%.

The receptor was derived from a woman in her 30s who had recovered from COVID-19. Input material: PBMCs or T cells enriched from blood (not recorded which). V is TRBV2 and J is TRBJ1-1; no definite D call. The CDR3 sequence: CASSLEGEAFF. CDR3 sequence (DNA): TGTGCCAGCAGTCTAGAGGGTGAGGCTTTCTTT.